Following are 30 T cell receptor beta chains from one sample sequenced in a study of regulatory T cells in long-lasting Graves disease. The authors built TCR beta libraries using iRepertoire HTBI primers and Arm-PCR of CDR3 regions. TCRdb itself ran the multiplex PCR reads through MiXCR, one entry per CDR3 protein. The profile shows about 430,000 distinct CDR3 sequences, 21% of them singletons. Time point of the sample: persistent/refractory GD, antithyroid drugs over 5 years with positive TRAb. The TCR library was made from RNA that had been extracted from PBMCs in TRIzol. The input for sequencing was peripheral blood mononuclear cells (PBMCs), taken when the disease was refractory, from a patient treated with antithyroid drugs. These receptor sequences come from a female donor with Graves disease.

This clonotype was observed many times. The gene calls are TRBV12-3 or TRBV12-4 and TRBJ1-6; the match to TRBD1 covers 7 bases. The CDR3 length is 16 residues. The V segment lost 6 bases and the J segment 0 bases; nucleotides outside the gene matches: 5. In DNA form, the CDR3 reads TGTGCCAGCAGCAACAGGGGAAGCTCCTATAATTCACCCCTCCACTTT. Translated: CASSNRGSSYNSPLHF.

This clonotype was detected many times. Here the CDR3 DNA reads TGTGCCAGCGGGGACAGGGGGTTCCCTCAGCCCCAGCATTTT. This sequence encodes CASGDRGFPQPQHF. This chain links TRBV27 with TRBJ1-5, with 11 positions matching TRBD1. The V and J ends lost 8 bases and 6 bases, in that order; junction bases with no gene match: 6. CDR1 and CDR2 (germline): MNHEY, SMNVEV (reference sequence). The CDR3 loop spans 14 amino acids.

This clonotype was observed at least ten times. The V gene is TRBV12-3 or TRBV12-4, the J gene TRBJ1-2, with 11 bases identical to TRBD1. V was pared by 4 bases and J by 2 bases, with 3 bases of the junction left unmatched. The CDR3 extends over 15 amino acids. The CDR3 reads CASSSRTGGNYGYTF. CDR3 nucleotides: TGTGCCAGCAGTTCCAGGACAGGGGGCAACTATGGCTACACCTTC.

This chain connects TRBV5-1 to TRBJ2-5; TRBD2 agrees at 14 bases. V lost 4 bases, J lost 7 bases, and 9 bases stayed unmatched. The CDR3 is 16 amino acids. Germline V gives CDR1 SGHRS, CDR2 YFSETQ. CDR3 in DNA: TGCGCCAGCAGCAGAGAGACTAGCGGGAGGGGCGGGACCCAGTACTTC. Residues: CASSRETSGRGGTQYF.

This clonotype was counted many times. An end of the junction differs from the germline gene, which may be a read error. The chain combines TRBV20-1 with TRBJ2-7; 9 nucleotides align to TRBD1. CDR3 length equals 13 residues. Germline CDR1 DFQATT, CDR2 SNEGSKA (reference sequence). The DNA for the CDR3 is TGCAGTGCGAGAGGGGGACAGGGCTACGAGCAGTACTTC. This translates into CSARGGQGYEQYF.

This clonotype was seen many times. V usage is TRBV20-1 and J usage is TRBJ2-7; D might be TRBD2 (6 bases). V was clipped by 0 bases and J by 1 base, with 16 bases between them. Germline-derived CDR1 and CDR2 are DFQATT and SNEGSKA (reference sequence). The CDR3 length is 16 residues. The CDR3, as DNA: TGCAGTGCTAGAGATGTTGTCCTAGCGAATTCCTACGAGCAGTACTTC. Its translation: CSARDVVLANSYEQYF.

This clonotype has at least ten counts. The gene calls are TRBV19 and TRBJ1-2; TRBD1 agrees at 9 bases. The trim removed 3 bases at V and 8 bases at J, leaving 7 bases unmatched. The germline gives CDR1 LNHDA, CDR2 SQIVND (reference sequence). CDR3 length equals 14 residues. CDR3 residues: CASSMVGTGNGYTF. The CDR3 DNA follows: TGTGCCAGTAGTATGGTAGGGACAGGGAACGGCTACACCTTC.

The chain joins TRBV27 to TRBJ2-3; 9 bases align to TRBD2. V gave up 2 bases and J gave up 5 bases; unmatched junction bases: 5. The germline V gene has CDR1 MNHEY and CDR2 SMNVEV (reference sequence). This CDR3 has 15 residues. Here the CDR3 reads CASSLAGGLGDTQYF. In DNA form, the CDR3 reads TGTGCCAGCAGTTTAGCGGGAGGGCTGGGAGATACGCAGTATTTT.

The chain uses TRBV11-1 and TRBJ2-5; 14 bases are a match to TRBD2. CDR3 length equals 17 residues. The germline V gene has CDR1 SGHAT and CDR2 FQDESV (reference sequence). V lost 3 bases, J lost 2 bases, and 5 bases stayed unmatched. CDR3 residues: CASSFTGLAGAQETQYF. The CDR3 nucleotides are TGTGCCAGCAGCTTTACGGGACTAGCGGGAGCACAAGAGACCCAGTACTTC.

This clonotype was observed a few times. The rearrangement links TRBV6-2 or TRBV6-3 to TRBJ2-2; no clear D. The CDR3 length is 16 residues. Trimming left V 0 bases short and J 7 bases short, with 15 bases between. CDR1 MNHEY and CDR2 SVGEGT come from the germline V gene. The CDR3 region has the DNA TGTGCCAGCAGTTACTCTCCTTCTCGGGTGATCGGGGAGCTGTTTTTT. Amino acids: CASSYSPSRVIGELFF.

V is TRBV20-1 and J is TRBJ2-1; D is ambiguous. Germline-derived CDR1 and CDR2 are DFQATT and SNEGSKA (reference sequence). The V end lost 3 bases, the J end lost 0 bases, and 12 bases lay between the germline ends. This CDR3 spans 15 amino acids. The CDR3 reads CSASNGLSSYNEQFF. The DNA for the CDR3 is TGCAGTGCTAGTAACGGGTTGAGCTCCTACAATGAGCAGTTCTTC.

The CDR3 is CSARVWDSLNQPQHF. The CDR3 nucleotides are TGCAGTGCTAGAGTGTGGGACAGTCTAAATCAGCCCCAGCATTTT. The chain links TRBV20-1 to TRBJ1-5; 7 nucleotides match TRBD1. V shed 1 base, J shed 4 bases, and the junction held 7 bases outside the gene matches. There are 15 residues in the CDR3. Germline assignment: CDR1 DFQATT and CDR2 SNEGSKA (reference sequence).

This chain joins TRBV9 and TRBJ2-7, with 9 bases that match TRBD1. With 5 bases clipped from V and 4 bases from J, the junction kept 13 bases outside the gene matches. This CDR3 spans 16 amino acids. Looked up from germline, CDR1 is SGDLS and CDR2 is YYNGEE. In DNA, the CDR3 is TGTGCCAGCAGTTCCGAGCGGACAGGGGAGGAGTACGAGCAGTACTTC. As protein: CASSSERTGEEYEQYF.

This clonotype was detected only a few times. The conserved phenylalanine or tryptophan is not found at the CDR3 terminus, so this likely reflects a read error. No DNA is shown, since the ends of the CDR3 on it are uncertain; the CDR3 is the one TCRdb lists. V is TRBV2 and J is TRBJ1-1; no DNA check was done on the table's D call, TRBD1. The V gene's germline CDR1 is SNHLY and CDR2 FYNNEI. The CDR3 comprises 11 residues, both ends counted. CDR3 protein: CASTTGGLSRI.

This clonotype was detected ten times or more. The V gene is TRBV6-1, the J gene TRBJ1-1; TRBD1 might be the D (6 bases). Germline V gene data show CDR1 as MNHNS and CDR2 as SASEGT. V lost 6 bases and J lost 1, with 9 bases in between. There are 13 residues in the CDR3. This CDR3 is CASRQGWNTEAFF. The CDR3 DNA sequence: TGTGCCAGCAGACAGGGTTGGAACACTGAAGCTTTCTTT.

V usage is TRBV5-1 and J usage is TRBJ2-1, with TRBD2 identical over 10 bases. The trim removed 3 bases at V and 7 bases at J, leaving 4 bases unmatched. The CDR3 sequence is 14 residues long. Looked up from germline, CDR1 is SGHRS and CDR2 is YFSETQ. This CDR3 is CASSYTSGVNEQFF. CDR3 DNA sequence: TGCGCCAGCAGCTACACTAGCGGGGTAAATGAGCAGTTCTTC.

This clonotype was picked up many times. This chain joins TRBV20-1 and TRBJ2-7; D is ambiguous. This CDR3 comprises 15 residues. CDR1 is DFQATT, CDR2 SNEGSKA, per germline (reference sequence). Deletions cut 6 bases from V and 3 bases from J, with 21 bases between. The CDR3 DNA reads TGCAGTGCCCCCGGACGAGAAGGGCTCTACTACGAGCAGTACTTC. It codes for CSAPGREGLYYEQYF.

This clonotype has just a few counts. The J gene is TRBJ2-2, the V gene TRBV5-1, with D maybe TRBD1 (5 bases). The germline V gene encodes CDR1 SGHRS and CDR2 YFSETQ. Trimming took 2 bases from V and 0 from J, leaving 11 bases between them. The length of the CDR3 is 16 residues. Here the CDR3 DNA reads TGCGCCAGCAGCTTACGGACAACCTCGAACACCGGGGAGCTGTTTTTT. This translates into CASSLRTTSNTGELFF.

This clonotype was observed many times. The chain links TRBV28 to TRBJ1-2; 7 bases line up with TRBD1. The germline V gene has CDR1 MDHEN and CDR2 SYDVKM. Trimming cost V 4 bases and J 2 bases; bases outside gene matches: 16. The CDR3 contains 18 residues. The CDR3 bases are TGTGCCAGCAGTTCCTCATTTCGCGGGACAGAAGCCAACTATGGCTACACCTTC. Translation: CASSSSFRGTEANYGYTF.

The chain links TRBV28 to TRBJ2-1, with D possibly being TRBD2 (6 bases). CDR1 and CDR2 (germline): MDHEN, SYDVKM. This CDR3 spans 15 amino acids. V was pared by 5 bases and J by 0 bases, with 11 bases between. CDR3 nucleotide sequence: TGTGCCAGCAGTCTAGCGATTAACTCCTACAATGAGCAGTTCTTC. Translation: CASSLAINSYNEQFF.

This clonotype was seen many times. The chain employs TRBV28 and TRBJ1-6, with D perhaps matching TRBD1 (5 bases). This CDR3 contains 13 residues. Per the germline V gene, CDR1 is MDHEN and CDR2 is SYDVKM. The V end lost 10 bases, the J end lost 13 bases, and 20 bases lay between the germline ends. In DNA, the CDR3 is TGTGCCACGGCCCGGGACGTTTTCGCGCCCCTCCACTTT. Amino acids: CATARDVFAPLHF.

At least ten counts were recorded for this clonotype. The CDR3 here is CASSFSLQSYEQYF. The CDR3 coding sequence is TGTGCCAGCAGCTTCTCACTACAGTCCTACGAGCAGTACTTC. This chain connects TRBV13 to TRBJ2-7; the D is unclear. The CDR3 has 14 amino acids. The germline V gene has CDR1 PRHDT and CDR2 FYEKMQ (reference sequence). V lost 3 bases and J 1 base, leaving 10 bases between the germline ends.

This clonotype has just a few counts. CDR3 amino acids: CATSREGPQHF. The CDR3 DNA reads as TGTGCCACCAGCAGAGAGGGGCCCCAGCATTTT. This sequence joins TRBV15 and TRBJ1-5; D uncertain. Germline V CDR1 and CDR2: LNHNV, YYDKDF (reference sequence). The CDR3 runs 11 residues. Trimming pared 0 bases from V and 9 bases from J, leaving 3 bases between.

Ten or more counts support this clonotype. The V gene is TRBV20-1, the J gene TRBJ1-2, with D unresolved. This CDR3 region has 14 residues. The germline CDR1 and CDR2 sequences are DFQATT and SNEGSKA (reference sequence). V was trimmed by 3 bases and J by 1 base, leaving 12 bases between them. CDR3 residues: CSASRRAINYGYTF. The CDR3 DNA reads as TGCAGTGCTAGTCGAAGGGCCATTAACTATGGCTACACCTTC.

V gene TRBV12-3 or TRBV12-4 combines with J gene TRBJ1-1; 7 bases line up with TRBD1. V shed 6 bases and J 4 bases; nucleotides not matched to a gene: 5. CDR3 length: 13 amino acids. CDR3 protein: CASRHRGGTEAFF. The CDR3 DNA reads as TGTGCCAGCAGGCACAGGGGTGGCACTGAAGCTTTCTTT.

This clonotype came up a few times. The CDR3 region is CATSPRQGPGNTIYF. The CDR3 DNA sequence: TGTGCCACCAGCCCCCGACAGGGTCCTGGAAACACCATATATTTT. V is TRBV15 and J is TRBJ1-3; 7 nucleotides align to TRBD1. The V gene end was trimmed by 5 bases and the J gene end by 2 bases; junction bases not matched to a gene: 6. The CDR3 consists of 15 residues. Looked up from germline, CDR1 is LNHNV and CDR2 is YYDKDF (reference sequence).

In this sample, this clonotype turned up many times. This chain joins TRBV28 and TRBJ1-5; TRBD1 matches at 7 bases. CDR1 is MDHEN, CDR2 SYDVKM, per germline. This CDR3 contains 16 residues. V lost 7 bases, J lost 3 bases, and 12 bases stayed unmatched. CDR3 sequence: CASNKFGTVNNQPQHF. CDR3 DNA: TGTGCCAGCAATAAATTTGGGACAGTTAACAATCAGCCCCAGCATTTT.

In this sample, this clonotype turned up many times. V usage is TRBV27 and J usage is TRBJ2-7; 9 bases fit TRBD1. The germline V gene has CDR1 MNHEY and CDR2 SMNVEV (reference sequence). The ends lost 5 bases at V and 1 base at J; junction bases unmatched: 9. The CDR3 has 16 amino acids. The CDR3 spells CASSKKPGQGSYEQYF. CDR3 nucleotide sequence: TGTGCCAGCAGTAAAAAGCCGGGACAGGGTTCCTACGAGCAGTACTTC.

In regard to this clonotype: One base away lies a much larger clone, so this may be a sequencing read error. This sequence joins TRBV5-6 and TRBJ2-7; a possible D gene is TRBD1 (6 bases). The CDR3 consists of 13 residues. Germline CDR1 SGHDT, CDR2 YYEEEE. The ends were cut back, 1 base at V and 7 bases at J, with 12 bases in the middle. The CDR3 bases are TGTGCCAGCAGCTTGAACGACAGGCAAGAGCAGTACTTC. Amino acids: CASSLNDRQEQYF.

The chain recombines TRBV12-5 with TRBJ2-7, with 8 bases that match TRBD1. The V gene's germline CDR1 is LGHNT and CDR2 FRNRAP. The CDR3 spans 16 residues. V lost 11 bases and J lost 0; bases outside the gene matches: 15. CDR3 amino acids: CAAEQNRGMVSYEQYF. DNA for the CDR3: TGTGCTGCCGAACAGAACAGGGGGATGGTCTCCTACGAGCAGTACTTC.